This T cell receptor beta chain was captured in a study of blood T cell repertoires in COVID-19 (TCRdb year 2020). The study in broad terms: Samples from collaborators originated in the United States, Italy and Spain and spanned both the acute and convalescent phases of COVID-19. The prospective study material was composed of cDNA or gDNA derived from T cells, B-cell-depleted T cells, or PBMCs. Subjects who had been exposed to COVID-19, were actively infected with it, or had recovered from it provided the deeply sampled blood TCRbeta repertoires that made up the dataset. A freely available public database, intended as a resource for researchers studying the immune response to SARS-CoV-2, is where the repertoires were released. The samples were drawn from two sources: the first 160 participants of the ongoing ImmuneRACE study, and over 1,000 subjects contributed by 6 global collaborators. A de-identified subject ID, COVID-19 status, age in years and sex were almost always included in the sample metadata. Where available, HLA class I and class II types were obtained from metadata supplied by the sample provider rather than from assay-based typing. General findings and caveats noted by the study authors: How much clinical and demographic metadata was included differed by source and by participant, and the metadata was provided uncurated.

Concerning this clone: Its specific antigen is unknown. The record has no base qualities; no much larger clone is one base away.

The germline V and J ends show losses of 8 bases and 4 bases respectively, and no gene match explains 13 bases of the junction. There are 16 amino acids in the CDR3, from cysteine to phenylalanine inclusive. The CDR3 DNA has 48 bases and is translated from base 1. The germline V gene (reference sequence) yields MNHNY for CDR1 and SVGAGI for CDR2. The collaborating institutions used their own protocols to collect whole blood in K2EDTA tubes. For TCRbeta analysis, collaborator samples were shipped as frozen whole blood, as isolated PBMCs, or as DNA extracted from either sample type. TCRbeta CDR3 regions were amplified from genomic DNA using the immunoSEQ Assay, a bias-controlled multiplex PCR. The authors processed their data as follows. The number of nucleated cells in each sample was estimated by amplification of reference gene primers within the assay. To quantify the absolute abundance of each unique TCRbeta CDR3 rearrangement, sequence reads were collapsed and filtered. Productive Simpson clonality was computed per sample as the square root of Simpson's diversity index over productive rearrangements. The clones in this table, taken by TCRdb from immuneACCESS, are in-frame only. Not every clone is retained; where verified, under half of the shortfall comes from an unresolved V gene, and the cause of the rest is unknown. The D gene and trimming were derived from the DNA, and the V and J assignments and clone size from that table. The sample contains fewer than 250,000 clones, about 85% of them found a single time. The top ten clonotypes cover roughly 21% of the sample.

Sequencing was performed on peripheral blood. The V gene is TRBV6-6 and the J gene is TRBJ2-2; TRBD2 matches 7 bases in the middle. The sequence derives from a man aged 30 to 45 with active or convalescent COVID-19. The CDR3 protein is CASATAGGGSTGELFF. The sequenced DNA: TGTGCCAGCGCCACCGCGGGCGGGGGTAGCACCGGGGAGCTGTTTTTT.